This T cell receptor (beta chain) came from a study of human thymus T cells. Whole-study findings and limits: It looked as if thymic and blood repertoires used V and J genes in a biased way.

Profiling relied on immunoSEQ multiplex PCR, and the TCRdb table lists in-frame clones only, not all of them. The profile shows about 46,000 clones, around 93% of them singletons. Donation was from healthy Finnish infants who were having corrective surgery that addressed congenital heart defects. An approximately 0.45-1 mL peripheral blood aliquot was taken intraoperatively from four of eight donors. Germline CDR1 is MDHEN and CDR2 is SYDVKM. The CDR3 is 16 residues long. Germline trimming cut 4 bases from V and 6 bases from J; bases unmatched to any gene: 9. As concerns this clone: Antigen specificity is unknown.

The V call is TRBV28, the J call TRBJ1-5; 10 bases line up with TRBD1. The sample taken for sequencing was blood. The receptor comes from a girl less than two years old with a congenital heart defect but otherwise immunologically healthy. The CDR3 here is CASSSTGGLNFQPQHF. DNA of the CDR3: TGTGCCAGCAGTTCGACAGGGGGCTTAAATTTTCAGCCCCAGCATTTT.